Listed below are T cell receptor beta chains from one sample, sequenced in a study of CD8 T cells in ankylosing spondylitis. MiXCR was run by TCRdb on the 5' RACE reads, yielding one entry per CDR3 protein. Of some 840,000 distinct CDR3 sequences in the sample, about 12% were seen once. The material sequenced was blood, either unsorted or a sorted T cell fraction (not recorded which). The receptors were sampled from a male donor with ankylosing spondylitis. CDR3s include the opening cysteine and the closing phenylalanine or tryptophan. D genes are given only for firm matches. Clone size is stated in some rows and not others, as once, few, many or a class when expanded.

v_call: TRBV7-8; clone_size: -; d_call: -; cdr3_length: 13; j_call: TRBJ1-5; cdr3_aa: CASSPNDNQPQHF; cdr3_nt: TGTGCCAGCAGCCCAAACGACAATCAGCCCCAGCATTTT
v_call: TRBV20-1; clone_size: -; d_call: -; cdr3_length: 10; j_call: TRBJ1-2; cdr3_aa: CLGADYGYTF; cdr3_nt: TGTTTGGGGGCGGACTATGGCTACACCTTC
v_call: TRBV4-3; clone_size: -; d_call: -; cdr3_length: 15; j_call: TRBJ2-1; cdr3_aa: CASSQGQLSYNEQFF; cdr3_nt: TGCGCCAGCAGCCAAGGACAGCTTTCCTACAATGAGCAGTTCTTC
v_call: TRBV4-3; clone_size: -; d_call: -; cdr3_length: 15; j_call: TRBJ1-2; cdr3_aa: CASSHNRATENVYTF; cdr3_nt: TGCGCCAGCAGCCATAACAGGGCCACCGAGAACGTCTACACCTTC
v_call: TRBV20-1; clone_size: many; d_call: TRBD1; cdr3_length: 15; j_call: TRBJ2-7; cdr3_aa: CSAGGGDRESYEQYF; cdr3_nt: TGCAGTGCTGGGGGAGGGGACAGGGAATCCTACGAGCAGTACTTC
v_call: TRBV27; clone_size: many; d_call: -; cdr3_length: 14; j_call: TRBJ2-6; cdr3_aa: CASSTGTGANVLTF; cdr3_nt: TGTGCCAGCAGTACAGGGACTGGGGCCAACGTCCTGACTTTC
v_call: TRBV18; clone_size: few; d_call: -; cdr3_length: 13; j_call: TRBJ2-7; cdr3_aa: CASSVGGPYEQYF; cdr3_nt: TGTGCCAGCTCAGTCGGGGGGCCCTACGAGCAGTACTTC
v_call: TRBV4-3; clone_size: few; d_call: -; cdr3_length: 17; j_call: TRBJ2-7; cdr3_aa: CASSQDLGGAGTYEQYF; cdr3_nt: TGCGCCAGCAGCCAAGATCTGGGCGGGGCCGGAACCTACGAGCAGTACTTC
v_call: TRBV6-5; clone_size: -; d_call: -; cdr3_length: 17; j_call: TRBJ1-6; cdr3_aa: CASSYSAESSYNSPLHF; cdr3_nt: TGTGCCAGCAGTTACTCGGCCGAGAGCTCCTATAATTCACCCCTCCACTTT
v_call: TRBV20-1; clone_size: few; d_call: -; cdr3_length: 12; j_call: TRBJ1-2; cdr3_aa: CSGAKSNYGYTF; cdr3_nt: TGCAGTGGCGCCAAGTCCAACTATGGCTACACCTTC
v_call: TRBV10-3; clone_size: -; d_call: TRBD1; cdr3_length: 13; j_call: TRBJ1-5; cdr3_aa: CAIRGQGDQPQHF; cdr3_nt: TGTGCCATCAGGGGACAGGGAGATCAGCCCCAGCATTTT
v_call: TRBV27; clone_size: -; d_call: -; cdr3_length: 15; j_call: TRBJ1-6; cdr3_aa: CASSFLSSYNSPLHF; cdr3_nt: TGTGCCAGCAGTTTTCTCAGCTCCTATAATTCACCCCTCCACTTT
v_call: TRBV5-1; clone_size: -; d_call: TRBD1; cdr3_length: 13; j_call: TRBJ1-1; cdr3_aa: CASSPRGLPGAFF; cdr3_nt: TGCGCCAGCAGCCCTAGGGGGCTCCCCGGAGCTTTCTTT
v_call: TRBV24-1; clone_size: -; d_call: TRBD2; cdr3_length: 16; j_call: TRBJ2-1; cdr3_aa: CATSDRTSGADNEQFF; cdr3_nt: TGTGCCACCAGTGATAGGACTAGCGGGGCAGACAATGAGCAGTTCTTC
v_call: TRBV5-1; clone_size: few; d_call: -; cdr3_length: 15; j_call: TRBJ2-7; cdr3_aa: CASSSLRDASYEQYF; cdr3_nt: TGCGCCAGCAGCTCCCTTAGGGACGCTTCCTACGAGCAGTACTTC
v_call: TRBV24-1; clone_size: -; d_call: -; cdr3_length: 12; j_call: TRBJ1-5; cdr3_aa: CATSDYNQPQHF; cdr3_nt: TGTGCCACCAGTGATTATAATCAGCCCCAGCATTTT
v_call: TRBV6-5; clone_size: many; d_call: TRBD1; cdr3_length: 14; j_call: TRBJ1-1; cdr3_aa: CASSYWTGGSEAFF; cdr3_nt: TGTGCCAGCAGTTACTGGACAGGGGGCTCTGAAGCTTTCTTT
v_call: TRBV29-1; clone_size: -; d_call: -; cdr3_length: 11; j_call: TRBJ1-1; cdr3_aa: CSVGSVYRAFF; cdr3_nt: TGCAGCGTTGGATCGGTATATCGGGCTTTCTTT
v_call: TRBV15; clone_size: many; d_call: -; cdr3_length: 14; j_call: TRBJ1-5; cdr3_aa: CATSSDMGYQPQHF; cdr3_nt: TGTGCCACCAGCAGCGACATGGGGTATCAGCCCCAGCATTTT
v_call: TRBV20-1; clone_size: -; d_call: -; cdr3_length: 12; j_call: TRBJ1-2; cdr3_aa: CSARDGGDGYTF; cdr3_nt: TGCAGTGCTAGAGATGGCGGAGATGGCTACACCTTC
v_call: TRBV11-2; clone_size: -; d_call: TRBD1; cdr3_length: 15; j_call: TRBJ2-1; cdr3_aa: CASSLEGQTYNEQFF; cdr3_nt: TGTGCCAGCAGCTTAGAGGGACAGACATACAATGAGCAGTTCTTC
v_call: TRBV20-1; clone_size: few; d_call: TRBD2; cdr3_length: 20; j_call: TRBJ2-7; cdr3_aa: CSARDRVSYSGRVLAYEQYF; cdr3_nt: TGCAGTGCTAGAGATAGGGTTTCGTATAGCGGGAGGGTATTAGCCTACGAGCAGTACTTC
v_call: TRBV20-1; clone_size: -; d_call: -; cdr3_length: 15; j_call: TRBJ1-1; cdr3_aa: CSARGTALMNTEAFF; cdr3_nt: TGCAGTGCTAGAGGTACAGCCCTTATGAACACTGAAGCTTTCTTT
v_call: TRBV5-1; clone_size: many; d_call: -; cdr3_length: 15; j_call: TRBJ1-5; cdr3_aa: CASSPAPGDNQPQHF; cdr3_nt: TGCGCCAGCAGCCCGGCCCCCGGGGACAATCAGCCCCAGCATTTT
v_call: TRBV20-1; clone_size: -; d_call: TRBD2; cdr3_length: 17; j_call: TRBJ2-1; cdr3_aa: CSARDHWALAGVGEQFF; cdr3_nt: TGCAGTGCTAGAGATCACTGGGCATTAGCGGGAGTGGGTGAGCAGTTCTTC
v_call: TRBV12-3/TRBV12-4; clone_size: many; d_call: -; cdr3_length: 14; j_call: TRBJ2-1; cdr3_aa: CASSRNLEKNEQFF; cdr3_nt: TGTGCCAGCAGTCGAAACCTCGAGAAAAATGAGCAGTTCTTC
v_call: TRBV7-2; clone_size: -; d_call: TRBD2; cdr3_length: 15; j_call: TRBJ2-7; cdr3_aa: CASSLRTSGFYEQYF; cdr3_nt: TGTGCCAGCAGCTTACGGACTAGCGGATTCTACGAGCAGTACTTC
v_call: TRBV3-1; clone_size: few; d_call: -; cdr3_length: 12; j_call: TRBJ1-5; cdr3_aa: CASSFSRQPQHF; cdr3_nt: TGTGCCAGCAGCTTTAGTCGTCAGCCCCAGCATTTT
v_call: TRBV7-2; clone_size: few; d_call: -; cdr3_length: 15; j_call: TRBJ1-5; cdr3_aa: CASSPLGDSNQPQHF; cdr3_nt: TGTGCCAGCAGCCCGCTAGGGGACAGCAATCAGCCCCAGCATTTT
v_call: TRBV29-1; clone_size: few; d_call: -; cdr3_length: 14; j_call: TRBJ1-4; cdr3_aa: CSVQRTATNEKLFF; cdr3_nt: TGCAGCGTTCAACGGACAGCAACTAATGAAAAACTGTTTTTT
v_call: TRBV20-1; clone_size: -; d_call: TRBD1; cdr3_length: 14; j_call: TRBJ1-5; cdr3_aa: CSARDRTGHQPQHF; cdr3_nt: TGCAGTGCTAGAGATCGGACAGGACATCAGCCCCAGCATTTT
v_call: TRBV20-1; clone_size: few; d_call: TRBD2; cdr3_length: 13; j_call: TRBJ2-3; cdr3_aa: CSASSGSADTQYF; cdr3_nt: TGCAGTGCCTCTAGCGGGAGTGCAGATACGCAGTATTTT
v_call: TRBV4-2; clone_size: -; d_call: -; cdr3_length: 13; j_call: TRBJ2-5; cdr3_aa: CASSQPPTETQYF; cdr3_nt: TGTGCCAGCAGCCAACCCCCGACAGAGACCCAGTACTTC
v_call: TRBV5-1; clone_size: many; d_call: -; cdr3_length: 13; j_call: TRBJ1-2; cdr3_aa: CASRRDRDYGYTF; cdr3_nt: TGCGCCAGCAGAAGGGATCGCGACTATGGCTACACCTTC
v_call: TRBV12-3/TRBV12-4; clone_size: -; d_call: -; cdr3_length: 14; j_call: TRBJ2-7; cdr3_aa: CASSWDGTSYEQYF; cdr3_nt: TGTGCCAGCAGCTGGGACGGCACCTCCTACGAGCAGTACTTC
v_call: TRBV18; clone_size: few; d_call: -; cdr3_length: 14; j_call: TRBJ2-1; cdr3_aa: CASSPSAIPYEQFF; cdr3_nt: TGTGCCAGCTCACCATCGGCCATTCCCTATGAGCAGTTCTTC
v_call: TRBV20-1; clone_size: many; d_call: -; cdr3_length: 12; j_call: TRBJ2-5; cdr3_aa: CSAPPGPETQYF; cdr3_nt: TGCAGTGCTCCGCCTGGTCCGGAGACCCAGTACTTC
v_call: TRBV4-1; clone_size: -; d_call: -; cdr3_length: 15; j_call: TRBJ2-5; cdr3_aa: CASSPRLWPSGTQYF; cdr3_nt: TGCGCCAGCTCCCCCAGACTTTGGCCTTCGGGGACCCAGTACTTC
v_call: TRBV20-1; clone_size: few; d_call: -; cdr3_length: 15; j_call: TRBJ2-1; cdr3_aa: CSARAGASSYNEQFF; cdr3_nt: TGCAGTGCTAGAGCCGGAGCGAGCTCCTACAATGAGCAGTTCTTC
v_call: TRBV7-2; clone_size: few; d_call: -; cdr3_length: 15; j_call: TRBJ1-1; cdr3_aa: CASSLAQLRDTEAFF; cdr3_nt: TGTGCCAGCAGCTTAGCGCAGTTAAGGGACACTGAAGCTTTCTTT
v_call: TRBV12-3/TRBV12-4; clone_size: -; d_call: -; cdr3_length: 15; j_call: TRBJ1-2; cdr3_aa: CASSYRDPYAYGYTF; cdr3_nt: TGTGCCAGCAGTTACCGGGACCCCTACGCCTATGGCTACACCTTC
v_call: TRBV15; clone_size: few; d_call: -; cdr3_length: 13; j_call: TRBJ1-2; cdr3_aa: CATSRSRSYGYTF; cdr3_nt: TGTGCCACCAGCAGATCACGGAGCTATGGCTACACCTTC
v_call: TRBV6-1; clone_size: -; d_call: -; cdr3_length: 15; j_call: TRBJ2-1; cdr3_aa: CASRMGVSSYNEQFF; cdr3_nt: TGTGCCAGCAGGATGGGAGTAAGCTCCTACAATGAGCAGTTCTTC
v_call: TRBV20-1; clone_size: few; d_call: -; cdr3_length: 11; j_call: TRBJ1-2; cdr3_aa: CSVIRGYGYTF; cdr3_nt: TGCAGTGTGATTAGGGGGTATGGCTACACCTTC
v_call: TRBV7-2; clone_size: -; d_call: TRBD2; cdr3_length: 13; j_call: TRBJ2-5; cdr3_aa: CASSFGGGQTQYF; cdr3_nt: TGTGCCAGCAGCTTCGGGGGGGGCCAGACCCAGTACTTC
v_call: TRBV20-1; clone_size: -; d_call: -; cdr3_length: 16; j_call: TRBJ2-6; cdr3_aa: CSARVTGSSGANVLTF; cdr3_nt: TGCAGTGCTAGAGTGACAGGATCCTCTGGGGCCAACGTCCTGACTTTC
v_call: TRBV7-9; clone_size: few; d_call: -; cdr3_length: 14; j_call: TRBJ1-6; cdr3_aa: CASSLVSGHSPLHF; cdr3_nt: TGTGCCAGCAGCTTAGTGTCAGGGCATTCACCCCTCCACTTT
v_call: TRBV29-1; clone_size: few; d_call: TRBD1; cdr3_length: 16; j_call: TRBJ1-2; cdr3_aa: CSVGRDRGTMDYGYTF; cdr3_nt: TGCAGCGTCGGCCGGGACAGGGGAACGATGGACTATGGCTACACCTTC
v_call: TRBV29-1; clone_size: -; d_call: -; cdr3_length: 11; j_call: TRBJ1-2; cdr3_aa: CSVGDFYGYTF; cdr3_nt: TGCAGCGTTGGCGACTTCTATGGCTACACCTTC
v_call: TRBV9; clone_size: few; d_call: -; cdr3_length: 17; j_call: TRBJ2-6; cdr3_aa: CASSVVGAPSGANVLTF; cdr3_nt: TGTGCCAGCAGCGTAGTGGGGGCGCCCTCTGGGGCCAACGTCCTGACTTTC